These 27 T cell receptor beta chains originate from one sample sequenced in a study of tumor and adjacent non-tumor tissue in lung cancer. Three rounds of nested PCR, following a modified ARM-PCR protocol, produced the TCRbeta library. One entry per CDR3 protein results from TCRdb running MiXCR on the multiplex PCR reads. This table has 90,000 to 120,000 distinct CDR3 sequences, roughly 60% appearing once. The template was RNA from unsorted bulk tissue. This non-tumor lung sample came from over 3 cm beyond the tumor edge. The specimen sequenced was distant non-tumor lung tissue. Receptors were obtained from a man aged 25-40 years with non-small cell lung cancer.

As regards this clonotype: The conserved closing phenylalanine or tryptophan is absent in this CDR3, likely reflecting a read error. The chain uses TRBV11-2 and TRBJ2-1; 14 positions agree with TRBD2. This CDR3 spans 16 amino acids. The germline gives CDR1 SGHAT, CDR2 FQNNGV. After removal of 5 bases from V and 6 bases from J, the junction contained 6 bases not matched to a gene. CDR3 sequence (DNA): TGTGCCAGCAGCCAGACTAGCGGGGGGGGAGGCAATGAGCAGTTCTCC. It translates to CASSQTSGGGGNEQFS.

This clonotype came up many times. This sequence joins TRBV14 and TRBJ2-1; no definite D call. Germline CDR1 SGHDN, CDR2 FVKESK. The length of the CDR3 is 12 residues. V was cut by 4 bases and J by 15 bases, with 16 bases left in between. The CDR3 reads CASSRARTQPFF. The CDR3 DNA reads TGTGCCAGCAGCCGAGCTAGGACCCAGCCGTTCTTC.

Of note for this clonotype: At one end the junction does not follow the germline gene, possibly because of a read error. This sequence joins TRBV6-6 and TRBJ2-5; no reliable D call. Per the germline V gene, CDR1 is MNHNY and CDR2 is SVGAGI (reference sequence). This CDR3 contains 13 residues. The CDR3 region has the DNA TGTGTCAGCACCCCTATCGCTCCGGGTCGCACCTACTTC. It is translated as CVSTPIAPGRTYF.

Note on this clonotype: This likely comes from a read error, as the CDR3 has no conserved phenylalanine or tryptophan at its end. No DNA is shown, since the ends of the CDR3 on it are uncertain; the CDR3 is the one TCRdb lists. This chain uses TRBV20-1 with TRBJ2-1; TRBD2 is the table's D call and was not checked against the DNA. From its first to its last residue, the CDR3 has 14 amino acids. CDR1 DFQATT and CDR2 SNEGSKA come from the germline V gene (reference sequence). Here the CDR3 reads CSARTSGGLNEQLI.

This clonotype was seen only a few times. The gene calls are TRBV11-3 and TRBJ2-2; TRBD1 matches 9 bases. The junction had 4 bases not matched to a gene; V was cut back by 0 bases and J by 5 bases. This CDR3 contains 16 residues. Germline CDR1 and CDR2: SGHNT and YENEEA. CDR3 region: CASSLDAGQGTGELFF. The CDR3 DNA reads TGTGCCAGCAGCTTAGATGCGGGACAGGGAACCGGGGAGCTGTTTTTT.

The chain couples TRBV20-1 to TRBJ2-3; 7 bases line up with TRBD2. This CDR3 comprises 14 residues. The V segment lost 4 bases and the J segment 5 bases; nucleotides outside the gene matches: 9. The germline CDR1 and CDR2 sequences are DFQATT and SNEGSKA (reference sequence). The CDR3 region is CSAICGLVLDTQYF. The CDR3, as DNA: TGCAGTGCTATATGCGGACTAGTTCTAGATACGCAGTATTTT.

Details on this clonotype: The CDR3 does not close with the conserved phenylalanine or tryptophan, likely indicating a read error. The J gene is TRBJ2-5, the V gene TRBV20-1; 7 bases fit TRBD2. The V and J ends lost 7 bases and 2 bases, in that order; junction bases with no gene match: 19. Germline CDR1 is DFQATT and CDR2 is SNEGSKA (reference sequence). The length of the CDR3 is 17 residues. The CDR3 protein is CSDITGLSGNFQETQYL. In DNA, the CDR3 is TGCAGTGATATAACGGGACTATCGGGAAATTTTCAAGAGACCCAGTACTTG.

This clonotype was counted ten times or more. The chain joins TRBV5-1 to TRBJ2-7; tentative D call: TRBD2 (6 bases). Germline CDR1 reads SGHRS; CDR2 reads YFSETQ. The CDR3 sequence is 14 residues long. V gave up 2 bases and J gave up 2 bases, with 11 bases separating them. DNA of the CDR3: TGCGCCAGCAGCTTTGACGGGGGACCCTACGAGCAGTACTTC. Its translation: CASSFDGGPYEQYF.

Points on this clonotype: One end of the junction is discordant with germline, which a read error may explain. The chain joins TRBV5-6 to TRBJ2-7; possibly TRBD1 for D (5 bases). The germline CDR1 and CDR2 sequences are SGHDT and YYEEEE. The CDR3 runs to 16 residues. The CDR3 loop is CASSLSLEQATYEQYF. As DNA, the CDR3 is TGTGCCAGTAGCTTGTCATTGGAACAGGCTACCTACGAGCAGTACTTC.

Points on this clonotype: This may stem from a read error, because a much larger clone lies one nucleotide away. V gene TRBV6-8 combines with J gene TRBJ1-5; D is unclear. The CDR3 runs 15 residues. The V gene's germline CDR1 is MNHGY and CDR2 SAAAGT. Trimming took off 5 bases at V and 0 bases at J, with 11 bases between the two ends. CDR3 nucleotides: TGTGCCAGCAGTCGAGGATACGATAGCAATCAGCCCCAGCATTTT. This sequence encodes CASSRGYDSNQPQHF.

There are many counts of this clonotype. The chain couples TRBV4-3 to TRBJ2-3, with 10 bases aligning to TRBD1. The V gene end was trimmed by 0 bases and the J gene end by 4 bases; junction bases not matched to a gene: 1. This CDR3 is built from 15 residues. Germline V gene sequence: CDR1 LGHNA, CDR2 YSLEER. The CDR3 loop is CASSQETGGADTQYF. The CDR3 DNA reads as TGCGCCAGCAGCCAAGAGACAGGGGGCGCAGATACGCAGTATTTT.

This clonotype has a handful of counts. The chain recombines TRBV29-1 with TRBJ2-1; D is uncertain. Germline loops: CDR1 SQVTM, CDR2 ANQGSEA. Trimming took 4 bases from V and 5 from J, leaving 12 bases between them. The CDR3 loop spans 13 amino acids. This CDR3 is CSVVLPQNNEQFF. The CDR3 nucleotides are TGCAGCGTTGTTTTGCCACAGAACAATGAGCAGTTCTTC.

This clonotype was detected only a few times. The junction and the germline gene differ at one end; a read error may be behind it. The V gene is TRBV20-1, the J gene TRBJ2-7; 10 bases agree with TRBD1. The CDR3 contains 14 residues. The V gene's germline CDR1 is DFQATT and CDR2 SNEGSKA (reference sequence). CDR3 sequence reads: CNATPGTGVPEQYF. The CDR3 nucleotides are TGCAATGCTACCCCCGGGACAGGGGTTCCTGAGCAGTACTTC.

Points on this clonotype: A read error is possible here, since a much larger clone lies one base away. The gene calls are TRBV5-4 and TRBJ2-1, with 7 bases matching TRBD2. The CDR3 covers 15 residues. Germline assignment: CDR1 SGHNT and CDR2 YYREEE (reference sequence). In nucleotides, the CDR3 is TGTGCCAACAGCTTTTCCGAGACTAGCAGACATGAGCAGTTCTTC. Protein: CANSFSETSRHEQFF.

This chain links TRBV12-3 or TRBV12-4 with TRBJ2-7; the match to TRBD2 covers 9 bases. This CDR3 is 20 amino acids long. Trimming took 5 bases from V and 9 from J; bases not matched to a gene: 29. CDR3 sequence reads: CASSLQSGTLSLAGPYRQYF. DNA for the CDR3: TGTGCCAGCAGTCTCCAATCCGGGACATTGAGCCTAGCGGGACCTTATAGGCAGTACTTC.

The gene calls are TRBV6-2 or TRBV6-3 and TRBJ2-3, with D hard to call. CDR1 is MNHEY and CDR2 is SVGEGT in the germline V gene. V shed 0 bases and J shed 13 bases, with 20 bases lying between them. The CDR3 covers 15 residues. CDR3 sequence: CASSYSFSRADMKYF. The CDR3 bases are TGTGCCAGCAGTTACTCGTTCTCCAGAGCAGATATGAAGTATTTT.

This clonotype was counted a few times. The junction shows a germline mismatch at one end, possibly a read error. The chain has TRBV20-1 and TRBJ2-5; D is perhaps TRBD2 (5 bases). Per germline, CDR1 DFQATT and CDR2 SNEGSKA (reference sequence). The CDR3 is made up of 14 amino acids. The CDR3 is CSATIGSGKETKYF. Here the CDR3 DNA reads TGCAGTGCCACCATAGGGTCGGGAAAAGAGACCAAGTACTTC.

The chain couples TRBV29-1 to TRBJ1-1, with unresolved D. The CDR3 is 14 amino acids. V lost 7 bases to trimming and J lost 5 bases, with 20 bases between them. Per germline, CDR1 SQVTM and CDR2 ANQGSEA. The CDR3 coding sequence is TGCAGCGCCCGGGCCCCCTTTTGGAATACTGAAGCTTTCTTT. Translated, it gives CSARAPFWNTEAFF.

On this clonotype: With a much larger clone just one base away, this may be a read error. The chain has TRBV5-6 and TRBJ2-7; TRBD1 might be the D (6 bases). This CDR3 has 15 amino acids. Germline CDR1 and CDR2: SGHDT and YYEEEE. CDR3 DNA sequence: TGTGTCAGCAGCTTTAGCAGGGGATTCTCCTACGAGCAGTACTTC. Translated: CVSSFSRGFSYEQYF.

Details on this clonotype: Germline is not matched at one junction end, which may reflect a read error. The J gene is TRBJ1-3, the V gene TRBV20-1; D ambiguous. Per germline, CDR1 DFQATT and CDR2 SNEGSKA (reference sequence). The CDR3 has 14 amino acids. The chain's CDR3 is CSTRETSSGNTIYF. The CDR3 nucleotides read TGCAGTACTAGAGAGACGAGCTCTGGAAACACCATATATTTT.

The chain carries TRBV29-1 and TRBJ2-2, with TRBD2 matching over 9 bases. With 6 bases clipped from V and 6 bases from J, the junction kept 8 bases outside the gene matches. Per germline, CDR1 SQVTM and CDR2 ANQGSEA. The CDR3 spans 14 residues. The CDR3 is CSVVLAGLAGELFF. Here the CDR3 DNA reads TGCAGCGTAGTCCTAGCGGGATTAGCCGGGGAGCTGTTTTTT.

Details on this clonotype: A read error may produce the germline difference seen at one junction end. This chain uses TRBV10-3 with TRBJ2-7; 11 nucleotides match TRBD2. The germline CDR1 and CDR2 sequences are ENHRY and SYGVKD. The CDR3 has 17 residues. CDR3: CVISESAELAGDYEQHF. CDR3 in DNA: TGTGTCATCAGTGAGTCGGCGGAACTAGCGGGGGACTACGAGCAGCACTTC.

Points on this clonotype: A much more abundant neighbour one base away suggests this may be a read error. V usage is TRBV20-1 and J usage is TRBJ2-2; D gene uncertain. The CDR3 sequence is 12 residues long. The V end was cut by 3 bases, the J end by 8 bases, with 10 bases between. The germline V gene has CDR1 DFQATT and CDR2 SNEGSKA (reference sequence). In DNA, the CDR3 is TGCAGTGCTAGGAACGCCGGAGGGGAGCTGTTTTTT. Protein sequence: CSARNAGGELFF.

In the case of this clonotype: Given the absence of the conserved phenylalanine or tryptophan at the CDR3 end, a read error is likely. V is TRBV29-1 and J is TRBJ2-6; possible D gene TRBD1, 5 bases. This CDR3 spans 12 amino acids. The germline CDR1 and CDR2 sequences are SQVTM and ANQGSEA. CDR3: CSVEAGANALTL. The CDR3 DNA follows: TGCAGCGTTGAGGCTGGGGCCAACGCCCTGACTCTC.

With regard to this clonotype: Given the absence of the conserved phenylalanine or tryptophan at the CDR3 end, a read error is likely. J is TRBJ2-7 and V is TRBV11-3; TRBD1 matches 9 bases. The CDR3 loop spans 14 amino acids. Trimming cost V 6 bases and J 4 bases; bases outside gene matches: 7. Germline CDR1 reads SGHNT; CDR2 reads YENEEA. CDR3 DNA: TGTGCCAGCAGTCCGACGACAGGGGGGTACGAGCAGTACTCC. Its translation is CASSPTTGGYEQYS.

Worth noting for this clonotype: The CDR3 carries no conserved terminal phenylalanine or tryptophan, so it likely arises from a read error. J is TRBJ2-1 and V is TRBV20-1, with D hard to call. CDR1 is DFQATT and CDR2 is SNEGSKA in the germline V gene (reference sequence). CDR3 length equals 13 residues. The CDR3 DNA sequence: TGCAGTGCTATTCGGACCATAGACAATGAACAGTTCATT. Amino acids: CSAIRTIDNEQFI.

For this clonotype: No conserved phenylalanine or tryptophan is present at the end of the CDR3, so a read error is the likely explanation. V gene TRBV20-1 combines with J gene TRBJ2-2, with TRBD2 as a possible D gene (5 bases). Germline lookup yields CDR1 DFQATT and CDR2 SNEGSKA (reference sequence). CDR3 length: 13 residues. V was trimmed by 3 bases and J by 9 bases, leaving 14 bases between them. Written as DNA, the CDR3 is TGCAGTGCTAGGGAGCTAGCTGGAAGGGAGCTGTTTGTT. Translated, it gives CSARELAGRELFV.